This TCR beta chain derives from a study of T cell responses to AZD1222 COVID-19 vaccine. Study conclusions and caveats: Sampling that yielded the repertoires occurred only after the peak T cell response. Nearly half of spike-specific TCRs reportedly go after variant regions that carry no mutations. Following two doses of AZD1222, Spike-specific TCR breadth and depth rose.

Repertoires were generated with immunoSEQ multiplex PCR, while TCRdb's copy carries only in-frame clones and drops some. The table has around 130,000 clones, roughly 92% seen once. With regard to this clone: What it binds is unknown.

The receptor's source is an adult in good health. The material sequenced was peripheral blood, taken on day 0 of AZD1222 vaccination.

The CDR3 DNA reads TGTGCCAGAAGCAAGTCGGGACTAGCGGGGGGGCCAAGAAGGACCGGGGAGCTGTTTTTT. Its protein is CARSKSGLAGGPRRTGELFF. The chain carries TRBV5-3 and TRBJ2-2, with 16 bases aligning to TRBD2. TRBV5-3 qualifies as an ORF whose function is uncertain. Unmatched junction bases numbered 14, after V lost 4 bases and J lost 5 bases. The CDR3 runs to 20 residues.